Listed below are T cell receptor beta chains from one sample, sequenced in a study of shared clonotypes between healthy human individuals. Assay: immunoSEQ multiplex PCR; the TCRdb copy retains only in-frame clones and omits some. The data show 2 million to 2.5 million clones, approximately 94% seen once. The specimen was naive CD4+ T cells sorted from blood. All receptors derive from a young man in good health. The CDR3 runs from the conserved cysteine through the conserved F or W. The order of the fields is clone size, J gene, D gene, V gene, CDR3 DNA, CDR3 protein. The D gene is left open where the match is weak. Size tells how often a clone was seen (once, few, many) or the class of an expanded clone, and some rows leave it out.

.,TRBJ2-7,TRBD2,TRBV6-6,TGTGCCAGCAGTTTAGCGGGAGCGCCCACCGAGCAGTACTTC,CASSLAGAPTEQYF
.,TRBJ1-5,TRBD1,TRBV11-2,TGTGCCAGCAGCTCGGGACAGGGGAATAGCAATCAGCCCCAGCATTTT,CASSSGQGNSNQPQHF
.,TRBJ1-1,.,TRBV6-5,TGTGCCAGCAGTTATGCGCGGGGCACTGAAGCTTTCTTT,CASSYARGTEAFF
.,TRBJ2-5,.,TRBV27,TGTGCCAGCAGTTTATTGTCAGGGAATCGAGAGACCCAGTACTTC,CASSLLSGNRETQYF
.,TRBJ2-7,.,TRBV4-1,TGCGCCAGCAGCCCCGGGACTTTAGGTAGAAGTCGGTACGAGCAGTACTTC,CASSPGTLGRSRYEQYF
once,TRBJ1-5,.,TRBV7-2,TGTGCCAGCAGCTTAGATGGTAGGAGAGATCAGCCCCAGCATTTT,CASSLDGRRDQPQHF
.,TRBJ2-2,.,TRBV29-1,TGCAGCGTCCAGCGGCCCAACACCGGGGAGCTGTTTTTT,CSVQRPNTGELFF
.,TRBJ2-7,.,TRBV7-2,TGTGCCAGCAGCTTGTTCTCAGCGGGTAGCTCCTACGAGCAGTACTTC,CASSLFSAGSSYEQYF
.,TRBJ2-3,TRBD2,TRBV28,TGTGCCAGCAGTTCAGGACTAGCGGGAGGGACGCAGTATTTT,CASSSGLAGGTQYF
.,TRBJ2-1,.,TRBV10-3,TGTGCCATCAGTGGCGACCCCGTCGGAGAGCAGTTCTTC,CAISGDPVGEQFF
.,TRBJ2-1,TRBD1,TRBV27,TGTGCCAGCAGTTTCGGACAGGCCTTTTACAATGAGCAGTTCTTC,CASSFGQAFYNEQFF
.,TRBJ1-4,TRBD1,TRBV5-1,TGCGCCAGCAGCTTAGGACAGGGCGCAACTAATGAAAAACTGTTTTTT,CASSLGQGATNEKLFF
.,TRBJ1-1,.,TRBV7-2,TGTGCCAGCAGCCTTCAGGTTTTGAACACTGAAGCTTTCTTT,CASSLQVLNTEAFF
.,TRBJ1-4,TRBD1,TRBV5-1,TGCGCCAGCAGCAGGGACAGGGCTAATGAAAAACTGTTTTTT,CASSRDRANEKLFF
.,TRBJ2-7,.,TRBV7-9,TGTGCCAGCAGCTTGGGACGGCTGTACTCCTACGAGCAGTACTTC,CASSLGRLYSYEQYF
.,TRBJ2-3,TRBD2,TRBV2,TGTGCCAGCACTCTAGCGGGGGCTATCACAGATACGCAGTATTTT,CASTLAGAITDTQYF